This TCR beta chain was captured in a study of beta chain features in type 1 diabetes. Findings and caveats of the study: Significant though moderate, a shortening of TCRB CDR3s appeared in all four CD4+ subsets of Type 1 diabetes patients.

All of the isolated RNA was reverse transcribed, so expressed TCRB transcripts were sequenced. Roughly 3.6 million reads was the average for naive, central memory and regulatory T cell samples. The method was immunoSEQ multiplex PCR; TCRdb's version includes in-frame clones alone and lacks a portion of them. This sample has hundreds of thousands of clones, with approximately 15% found just once. As concerns this clone: The antigen is not known.

What was sequenced was naive CD4+ T cells from blood. The origin of this receptor is a man aged 18 to 29 with type 1 diabetes.

For the CDR3, the DNA is TGTGCCATCAGTGGCCATAGCGGGTGGGAGACCCAGTACTTC. It specifies CAISGHSGWETQYF. The V gene is TRBV10-3, the J gene TRBJ2-5; 7 nucleotides line up with TRBD2. CDR1 is ENHRY, CDR2 SYGVKD, per germline. This CDR3 has 14 residues. V dropped 4 bases and J dropped 5; count of bases not matched to a gene: 7.